The table lists the clone carrying this T cell receptor beta chain with a few counts. The antigen remains unidentified. The data were taken from a study of cytomegalovirus exposure and HLA in healthy donors. Study conclusions and caveats: Most TCR beta V segments were productive about 87% or about 30% of the time in an earlier analysis. Reportedly, HLA-A and HLA-B alleles of most subjects were accurately predicted from TCR beta. As a later analysis showed, several of the most significant clusters appeared to be linked to common viral pathogens. Cytomegalovirus status was reportedly diagnosed by the classifier with high sensitivity and specificity.

This CDR3 region has 15 residues. V lost 8 bases and J lost 1; bases outside the gene matches: 10. Germline CDR1 MDHEN, CDR2 SYDVKM. A multiplex PCR was run with 60 Vbeta primers and 13 Jbeta primers. Profiling relied on immunoSEQ multiplex PCR, and the TCRdb table lists in-frame clones only, not all of them. This table holds some 150,000 clones, approximately 77% found once. The sample consisted of PBMCs. The clonotype was recovered from a man under 40 in good health and CMV-seropositive. The chain couples TRBV28 to TRBJ1-2, with 7 bases aligning to TRBD1. CDR3 nucleotides: TGTGCCAGCCAGGTAGGGGGCGCGGATAACTATGGCTACACCTTC. Its translation: CASQVGGADNYGYTF.